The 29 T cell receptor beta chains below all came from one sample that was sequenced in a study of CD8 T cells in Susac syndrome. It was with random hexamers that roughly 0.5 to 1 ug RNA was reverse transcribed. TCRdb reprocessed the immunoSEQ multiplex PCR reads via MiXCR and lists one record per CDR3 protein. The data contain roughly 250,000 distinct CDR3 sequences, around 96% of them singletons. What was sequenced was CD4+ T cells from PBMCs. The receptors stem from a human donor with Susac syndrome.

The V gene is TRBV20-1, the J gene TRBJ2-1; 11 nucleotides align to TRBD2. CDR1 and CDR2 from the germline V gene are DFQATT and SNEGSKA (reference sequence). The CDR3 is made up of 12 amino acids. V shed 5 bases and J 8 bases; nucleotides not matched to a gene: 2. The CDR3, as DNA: TGCAGTGCTGTAGCGGGAGGGGATGAGCAGTTCTTC. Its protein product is CSAVAGGDEQFF.

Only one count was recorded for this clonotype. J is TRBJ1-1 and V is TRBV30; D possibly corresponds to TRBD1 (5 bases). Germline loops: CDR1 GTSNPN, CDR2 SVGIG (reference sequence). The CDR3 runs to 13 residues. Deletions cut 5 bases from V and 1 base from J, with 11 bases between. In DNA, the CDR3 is TGTGCCTGGGACCGGGGGGGGAACACTGAAGCTTTCTTT. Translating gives CAWDRGGNTEAFF.

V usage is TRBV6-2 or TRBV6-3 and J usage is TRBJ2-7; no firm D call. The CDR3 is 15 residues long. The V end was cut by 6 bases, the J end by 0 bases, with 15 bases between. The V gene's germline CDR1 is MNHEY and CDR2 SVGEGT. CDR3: CASSRSLTGSYEQYF. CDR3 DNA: TGTGCCAGCAGCCGGTCCCTCACGGGCTCCTACGAGCAGTACTTC.

The CDR3 loop reads CASSLNPAAQYEQFF. The CDR3 region has the DNA TGCGCCAGCAGCCTGAATCCAGCGGCGCAATATGAGCAGTTCTTC. This chain links TRBV4-1 with TRBJ2-1; D is possibly TRBD2 (5 bases). Germline assignment: CDR1 MGHRA and CDR2 YSYEKL. V was shortened by 4 bases and J by 8 bases, with 18 bases between the two germline ends. This CDR3 is 15 amino acids long.

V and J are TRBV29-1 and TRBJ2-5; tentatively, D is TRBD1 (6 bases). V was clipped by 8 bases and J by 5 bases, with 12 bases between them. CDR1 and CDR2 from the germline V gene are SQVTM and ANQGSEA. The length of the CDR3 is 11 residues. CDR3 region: CSHRVAETQYF. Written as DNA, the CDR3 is TGCAGCCACAGGGTCGCCGAGACCCAGTACTTC.

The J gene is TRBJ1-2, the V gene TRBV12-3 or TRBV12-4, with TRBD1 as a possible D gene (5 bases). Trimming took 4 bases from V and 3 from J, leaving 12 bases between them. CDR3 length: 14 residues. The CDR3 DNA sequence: TGTGCCAGCAGTTGGGCAGGAGGGGACTATGGCTACACCTTC. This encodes CASSWAGGDYGYTF.

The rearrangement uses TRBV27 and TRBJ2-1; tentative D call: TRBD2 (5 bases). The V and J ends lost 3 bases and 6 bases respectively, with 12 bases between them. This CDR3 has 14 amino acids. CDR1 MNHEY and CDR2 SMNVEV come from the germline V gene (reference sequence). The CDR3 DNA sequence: TGTGCCAGCAGTTTGAGACTACCGTTCAATGAGCAGTTCTTC. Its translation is CASSLRLPFNEQFF.

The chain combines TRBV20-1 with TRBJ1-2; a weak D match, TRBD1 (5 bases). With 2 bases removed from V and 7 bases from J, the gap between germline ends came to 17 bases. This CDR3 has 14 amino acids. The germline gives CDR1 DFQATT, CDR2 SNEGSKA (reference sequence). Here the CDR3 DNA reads TGCAGTGCTAGATCCGGTGGCAGGGAGCCTGGCTACACCTTC. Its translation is CSARSGGREPGYTF.

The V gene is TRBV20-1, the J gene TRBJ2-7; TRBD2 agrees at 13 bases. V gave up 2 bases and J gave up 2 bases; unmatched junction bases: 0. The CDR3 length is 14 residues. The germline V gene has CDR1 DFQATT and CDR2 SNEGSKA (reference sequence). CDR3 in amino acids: CSARTSGRAYEQYF. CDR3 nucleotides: TGCAGTGCTAGAACTAGCGGGAGGGCCTACGAGCAGTACTTC.

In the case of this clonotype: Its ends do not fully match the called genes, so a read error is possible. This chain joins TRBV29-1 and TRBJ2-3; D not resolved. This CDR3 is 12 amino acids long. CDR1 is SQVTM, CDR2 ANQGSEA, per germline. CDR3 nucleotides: TGCAGCGTTGTTGGGAATTCAGATACGCAGTTTTTT. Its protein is CSVVGNSDTQFF.

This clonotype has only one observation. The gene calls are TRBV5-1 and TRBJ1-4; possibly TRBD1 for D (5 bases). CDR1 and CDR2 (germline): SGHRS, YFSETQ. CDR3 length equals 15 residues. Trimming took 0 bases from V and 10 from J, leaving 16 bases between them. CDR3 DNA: TGCGCCAGCAGCTTGGCCGGGACGGAGTCGGGAAAACTGTTTTTT. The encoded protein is CASSLAGTESGKLFF.

The CDR3: CSVETPKYFGDLNTGELFF. The CDR3 bases are TGCAGCGTAGAAACCCCAAAATACTTCGGCGACCTGAACACCGGGGAGCTGTTTTTT. The chain uses TRBV29-1 and TRBJ2-2; unclear D gene. CDR1 SQVTM and CDR2 ANQGSEA come from the germline V gene. V was pared by 6 bases and J by 1 base, with 27 bases between. This CDR3 has 19 residues.

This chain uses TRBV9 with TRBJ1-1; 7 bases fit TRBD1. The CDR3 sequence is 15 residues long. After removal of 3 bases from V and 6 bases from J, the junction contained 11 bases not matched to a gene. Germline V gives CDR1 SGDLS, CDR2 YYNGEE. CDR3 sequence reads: CASSAGGRGISEAFF. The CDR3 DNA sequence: TGTGCCAGCAGCGCAGGGGGTCGTGGCATTTCTGAAGCTTTCTTT.

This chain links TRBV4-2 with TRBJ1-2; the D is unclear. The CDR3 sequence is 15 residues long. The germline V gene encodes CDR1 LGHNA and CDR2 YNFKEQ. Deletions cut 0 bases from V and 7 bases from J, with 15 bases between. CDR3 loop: CASSQDSAKSRGYTF. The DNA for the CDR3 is TGTGCCAGCAGCCAAGATAGTGCGAAATCCCGTGGCTACACCTTC.

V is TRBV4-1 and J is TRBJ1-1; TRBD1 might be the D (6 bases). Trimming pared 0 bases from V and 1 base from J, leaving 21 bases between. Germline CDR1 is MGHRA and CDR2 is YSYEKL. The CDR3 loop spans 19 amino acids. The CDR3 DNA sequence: TGCGCCAGCAGCCAAGATCCTTTTAGAAGCCAGGGGAAGAACACTGAAGCTTTCTTT. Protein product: CASSQDPFRSQGKNTEAFF.

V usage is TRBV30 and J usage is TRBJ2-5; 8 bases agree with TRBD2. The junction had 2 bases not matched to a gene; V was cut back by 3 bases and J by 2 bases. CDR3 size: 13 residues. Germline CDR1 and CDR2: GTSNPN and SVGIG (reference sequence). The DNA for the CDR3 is TGTGCCTGGAGCCCGGGAGGGCAAGAGACCCAGTACTTC. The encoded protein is CAWSPGGQETQYF.

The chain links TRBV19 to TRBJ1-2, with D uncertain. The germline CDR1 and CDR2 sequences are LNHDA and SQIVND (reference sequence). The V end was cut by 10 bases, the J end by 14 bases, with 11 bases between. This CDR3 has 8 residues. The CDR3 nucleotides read TGTGCCAACGGGAAGCGGACCTTC. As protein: CANGKRTF.

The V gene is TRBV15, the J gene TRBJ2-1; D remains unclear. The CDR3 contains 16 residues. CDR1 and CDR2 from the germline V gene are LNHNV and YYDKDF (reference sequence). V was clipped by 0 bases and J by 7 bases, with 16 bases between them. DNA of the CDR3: TGTGCCACCAGCAGAGAAATACGGAACCTATTGAATGAGCAGTTCTTC. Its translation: CATSREIRNLLNEQFF.

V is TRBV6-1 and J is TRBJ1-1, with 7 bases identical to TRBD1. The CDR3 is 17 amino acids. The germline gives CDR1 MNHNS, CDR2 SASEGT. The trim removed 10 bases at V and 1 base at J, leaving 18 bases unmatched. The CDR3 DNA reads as TGTGCCATCTTACACACCGGGACAGCCAAGGAGAACACTGAAGCTTTCTTT. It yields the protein CAILHTGTAKENTEAFF.

CDR3 loop: CASSSGFAGYTF. CDR3 DNA sequence: TGTGCCAGCAGCTCAGGTTTCGCTGGCTACACCTTC. V usage is TRBV7-9 and J usage is TRBJ1-2; D not certain. With 4 bases removed from V and 7 bases from J, the gap between germline ends came to 10 bases. The CDR3 has 12 amino acids. CDR1 is SEHNR and CDR2 is FQNEAQ in the germline V gene (reference sequence).

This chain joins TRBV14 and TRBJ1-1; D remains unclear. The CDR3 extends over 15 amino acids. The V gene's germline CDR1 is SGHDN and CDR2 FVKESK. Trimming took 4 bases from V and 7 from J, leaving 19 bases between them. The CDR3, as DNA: TGTGCCAGCAGCCGCCAATTAGCCTCAGACGGTGAAGCTTTCTTT. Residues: CASSRQLASDGEAFF.

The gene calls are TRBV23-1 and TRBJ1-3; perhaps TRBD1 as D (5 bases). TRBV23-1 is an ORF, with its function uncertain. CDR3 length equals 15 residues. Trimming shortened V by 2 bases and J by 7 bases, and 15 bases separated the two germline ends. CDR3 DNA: TGCGCCAGCAGTCAAGACAGAGCAATCCAGAACACCATATATTTT. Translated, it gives CASSQDRAIQNTIYF.

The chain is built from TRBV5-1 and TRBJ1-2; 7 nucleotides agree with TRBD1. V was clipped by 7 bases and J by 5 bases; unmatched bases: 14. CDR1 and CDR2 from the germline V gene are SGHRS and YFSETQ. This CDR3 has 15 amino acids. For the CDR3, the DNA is TGCGCCAGCCAGAAATCCGGGACAGAAGGGTATGGCTACACCTTC. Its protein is CASQKSGTEGYGYTF.

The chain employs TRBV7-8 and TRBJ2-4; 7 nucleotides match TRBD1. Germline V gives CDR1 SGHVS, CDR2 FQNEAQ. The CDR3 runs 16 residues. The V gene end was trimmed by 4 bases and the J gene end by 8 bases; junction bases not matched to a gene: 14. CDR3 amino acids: CASSSSLTGTKDIQYF. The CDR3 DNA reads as TGTGCCAGCAGCTCTTCCTTGACAGGGACGAAGGACATTCAGTACTTC.

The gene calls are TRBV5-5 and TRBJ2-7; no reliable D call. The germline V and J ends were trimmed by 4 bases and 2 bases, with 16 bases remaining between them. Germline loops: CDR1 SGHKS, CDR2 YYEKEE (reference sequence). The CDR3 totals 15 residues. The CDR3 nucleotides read TGTGCCAGCAGCCATGCGACCGCCAGGCCCTACGAGCAGTACTTC. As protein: CASSHATARPYEQYF.

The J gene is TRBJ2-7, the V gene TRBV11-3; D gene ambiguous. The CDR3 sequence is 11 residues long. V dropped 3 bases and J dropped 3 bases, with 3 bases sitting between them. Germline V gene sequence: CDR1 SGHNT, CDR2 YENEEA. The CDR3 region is CASSFDYEQYF. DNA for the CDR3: TGTGCCAGCAGCTTCGACTACGAGCAGTACTTC.

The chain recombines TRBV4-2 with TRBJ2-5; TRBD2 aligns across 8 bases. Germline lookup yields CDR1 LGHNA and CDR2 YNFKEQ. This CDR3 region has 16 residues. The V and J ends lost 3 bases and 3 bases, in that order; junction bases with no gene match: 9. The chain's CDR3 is CASSQRGAGAEETQYF. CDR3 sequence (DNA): TGTGCCAGCAGCCAGAGGGGAGCGGGAGCCGAAGAGACCCAGTACTTC.

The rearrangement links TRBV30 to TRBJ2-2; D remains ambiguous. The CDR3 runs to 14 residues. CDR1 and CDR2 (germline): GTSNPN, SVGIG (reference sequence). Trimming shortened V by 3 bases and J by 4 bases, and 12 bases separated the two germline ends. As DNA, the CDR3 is TGTGCCTGGAGAGGAATATCCACCACCGGGGAGCTGTTTTTT. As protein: CAWRGISTTGELFF.

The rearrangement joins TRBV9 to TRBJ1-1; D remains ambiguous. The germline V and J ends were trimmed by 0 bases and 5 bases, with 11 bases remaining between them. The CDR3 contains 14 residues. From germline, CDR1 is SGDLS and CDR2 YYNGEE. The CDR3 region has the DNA TGTGCCAGCAGCGTAGTATACACCGGGACTGAAGCTTTCTTT. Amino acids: CASSVVYTGTEAFF.